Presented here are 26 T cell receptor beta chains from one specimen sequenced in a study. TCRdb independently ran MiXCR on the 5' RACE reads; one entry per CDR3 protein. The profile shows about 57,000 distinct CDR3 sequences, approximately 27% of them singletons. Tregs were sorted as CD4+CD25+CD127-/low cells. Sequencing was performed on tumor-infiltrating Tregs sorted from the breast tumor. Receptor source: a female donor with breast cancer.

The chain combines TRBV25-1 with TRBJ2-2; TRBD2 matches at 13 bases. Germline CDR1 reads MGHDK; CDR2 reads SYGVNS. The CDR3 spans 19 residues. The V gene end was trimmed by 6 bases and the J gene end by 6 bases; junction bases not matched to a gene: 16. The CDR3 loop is CASRRLAGGPEMMSGELFF. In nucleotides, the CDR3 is TGTGCCAGCAGGAGACTAGCGGGGGGACCCGAGATGATGTCCGGGGAGCTGTTTTTT.

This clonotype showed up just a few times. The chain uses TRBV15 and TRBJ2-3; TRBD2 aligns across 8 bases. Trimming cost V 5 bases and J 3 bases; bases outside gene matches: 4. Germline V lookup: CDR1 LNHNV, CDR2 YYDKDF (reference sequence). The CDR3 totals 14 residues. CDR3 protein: CATSGLAGTDTQYF. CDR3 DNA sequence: TGTGCCACCAGCGGCTTAGCGGGGACAGATACGCAGTATTTT.

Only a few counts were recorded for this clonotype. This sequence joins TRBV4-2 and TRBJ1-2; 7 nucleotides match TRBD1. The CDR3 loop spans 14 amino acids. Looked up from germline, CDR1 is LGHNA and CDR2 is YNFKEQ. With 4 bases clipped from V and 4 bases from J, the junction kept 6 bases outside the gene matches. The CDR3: CASSPMDRSYGYTF. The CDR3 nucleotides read TGTGCCAGCAGCCCCATGGACAGGTCCTATGGCTACACCTTC.

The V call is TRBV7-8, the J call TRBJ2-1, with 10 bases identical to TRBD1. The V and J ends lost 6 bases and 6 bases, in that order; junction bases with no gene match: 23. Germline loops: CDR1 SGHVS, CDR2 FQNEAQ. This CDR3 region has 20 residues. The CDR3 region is CASSSTPGTGESLAGNEQFF. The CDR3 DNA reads TGTGCCAGCAGTTCAACTCCCGGGACAGGGGAATCCCTTGCGGGCAATGAGCAGTTCTTC.

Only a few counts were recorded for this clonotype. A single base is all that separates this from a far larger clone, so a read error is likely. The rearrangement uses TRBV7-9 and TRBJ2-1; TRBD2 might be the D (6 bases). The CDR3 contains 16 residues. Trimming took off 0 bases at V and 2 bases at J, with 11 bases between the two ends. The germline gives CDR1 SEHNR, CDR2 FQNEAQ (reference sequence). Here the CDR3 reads CASSLALTGAYNEQFF. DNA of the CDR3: TGTGCCAGCAGCTTAGCGCTAACGGGAGCCTACAATGAGCAGTTCTTC.

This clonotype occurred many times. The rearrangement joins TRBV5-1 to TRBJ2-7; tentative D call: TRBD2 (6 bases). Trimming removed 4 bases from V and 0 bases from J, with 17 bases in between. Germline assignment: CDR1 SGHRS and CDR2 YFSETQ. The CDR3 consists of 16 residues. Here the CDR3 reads CASSPGGTRSSYEQYF. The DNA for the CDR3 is TGCGCCAGCAGCCCGGGTGGGACTCGGAGCTCCTACGAGCAGTACTTC.

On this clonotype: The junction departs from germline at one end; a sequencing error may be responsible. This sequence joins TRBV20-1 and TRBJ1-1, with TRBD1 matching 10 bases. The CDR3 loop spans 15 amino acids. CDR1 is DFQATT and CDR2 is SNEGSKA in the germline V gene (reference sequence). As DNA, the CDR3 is TGCAGTACTAGAACCCAGGACAGGGGGTACACTGAAGCTTTCTTT. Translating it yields CSTRTQDRGYTEAFF.

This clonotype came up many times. This chain's CDR3 is CSASTDDSYNEQFF. CDR3 sequence (DNA): TGCAGTGCTAGTACGGACGACTCCTACAATGAGCAGTTCTTC. J is TRBJ2-1 and V is TRBV20-1; unclear D gene. Between the trimmed V and J ends, which lost 3 bases and 0 bases, there was a span of 9 bases. Per the germline V gene, CDR1 is DFQATT and CDR2 is SNEGSKA (reference sequence). The CDR3 extends over 14 amino acids.

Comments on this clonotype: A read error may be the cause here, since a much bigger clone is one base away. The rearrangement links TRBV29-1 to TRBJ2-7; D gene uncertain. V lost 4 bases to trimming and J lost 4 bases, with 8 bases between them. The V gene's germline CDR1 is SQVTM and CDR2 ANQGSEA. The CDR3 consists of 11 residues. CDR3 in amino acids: CSVVGAYEQYF. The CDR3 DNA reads TGCAGCGTTGTCGGAGCTTACGAGCAGTACTTC.

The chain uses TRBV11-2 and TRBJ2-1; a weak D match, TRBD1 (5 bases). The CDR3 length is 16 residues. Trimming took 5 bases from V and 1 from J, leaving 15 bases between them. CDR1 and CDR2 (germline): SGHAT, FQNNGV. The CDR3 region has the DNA TGTGCCAGCAGCCCCCATGGGGCTCAATCCTACAATGAGCAGTTCTTC. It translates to CASSPHGAQSYNEQFF. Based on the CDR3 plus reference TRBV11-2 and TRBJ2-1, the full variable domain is EAGVAQSPRYKIIEKRQSVAFWCNPISGHATLYWYQQILGQGPKLLIQFQNNGVVDDSQLPKDRFSAERLKGVDSTLKIQPAKLEDSAVYLCASSPHGAQSYNEQFFGPGTRLTVL.

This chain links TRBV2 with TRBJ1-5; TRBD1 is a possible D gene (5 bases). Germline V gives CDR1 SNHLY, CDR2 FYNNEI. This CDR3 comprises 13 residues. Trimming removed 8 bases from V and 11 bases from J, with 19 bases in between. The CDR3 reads CASAGPDQGAQHF. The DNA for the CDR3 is TGTGCCAGCGCGGGACCGGACCAGGGAGCCCAGCATTTT. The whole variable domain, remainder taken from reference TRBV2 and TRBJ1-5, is EPEVTQTPSHQVTQMGQEVILRCVPISNHLYFYWYRQILGQKVEFLVSFYNNEISEKSEIFDDQFSVERPDGSNFTLKIRSTKLEDSAMYFCASAGPDQGAQHFGDGTRLSIL.

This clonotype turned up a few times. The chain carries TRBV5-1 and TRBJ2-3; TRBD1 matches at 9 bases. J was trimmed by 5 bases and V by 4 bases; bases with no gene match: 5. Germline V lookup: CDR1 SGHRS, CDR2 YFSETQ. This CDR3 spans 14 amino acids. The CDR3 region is CASSPTGGIDTQYF. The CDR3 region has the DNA TGCGCCAGCAGCCCGACAGGGGGTATAGATACGCAGTATTTT.

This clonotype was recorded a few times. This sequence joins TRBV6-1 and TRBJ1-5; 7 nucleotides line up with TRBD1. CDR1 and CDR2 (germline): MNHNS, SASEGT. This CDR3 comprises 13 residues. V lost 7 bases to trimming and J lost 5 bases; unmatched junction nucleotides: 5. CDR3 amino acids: CASNSRGHQPQHF. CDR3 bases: TGTGCCAGCAATTCAAGGGGGCATCAGCCCCAGCATTTT.

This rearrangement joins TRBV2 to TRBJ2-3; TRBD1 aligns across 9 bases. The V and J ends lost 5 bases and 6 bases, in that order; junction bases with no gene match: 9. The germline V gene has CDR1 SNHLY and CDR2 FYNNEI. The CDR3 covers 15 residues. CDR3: CASSLRQGDLDTQYF. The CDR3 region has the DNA TGTGCCAGCAGTCTGAGACAGGGGGATTTGGATACGCAGTATTTT.

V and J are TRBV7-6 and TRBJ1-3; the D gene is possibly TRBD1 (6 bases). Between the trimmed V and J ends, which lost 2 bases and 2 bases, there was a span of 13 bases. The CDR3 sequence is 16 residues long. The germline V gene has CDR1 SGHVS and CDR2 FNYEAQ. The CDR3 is CASSLQSQGPGNTIYF. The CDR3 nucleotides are TGTGCCAGCAGCTTACAATCTCAGGGGCCTGGAAACACCATATATTTT. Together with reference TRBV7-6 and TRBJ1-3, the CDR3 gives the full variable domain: GAGVSQSPRYKVTKRGQDVALRCDPISGHVSLYWYRQALGQGPEFLTYFNYEAQQDKSGLPNDRFSAERPEGSISTLTIQRTEQRDSAMYRCASSLQSQGPGNTIYFGEGSWLTVV.

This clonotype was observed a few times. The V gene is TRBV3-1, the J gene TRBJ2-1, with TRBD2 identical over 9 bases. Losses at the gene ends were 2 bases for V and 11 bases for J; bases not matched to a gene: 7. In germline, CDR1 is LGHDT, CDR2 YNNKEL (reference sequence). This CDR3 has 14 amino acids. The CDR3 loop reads CASSQSGGPPKQFF. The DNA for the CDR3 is TGTGCCAGCAGCCAAAGCGGGGGGCCCCCCAAGCAGTTCTTC.

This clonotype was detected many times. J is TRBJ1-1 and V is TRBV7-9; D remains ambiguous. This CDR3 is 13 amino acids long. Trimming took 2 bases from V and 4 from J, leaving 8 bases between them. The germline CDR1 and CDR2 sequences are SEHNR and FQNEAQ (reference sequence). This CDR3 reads CASSLTEGTEAFF. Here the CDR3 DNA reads TGTGCCAGCAGCTTAACGGAGGGCACTGAAGCTTTCTTT.

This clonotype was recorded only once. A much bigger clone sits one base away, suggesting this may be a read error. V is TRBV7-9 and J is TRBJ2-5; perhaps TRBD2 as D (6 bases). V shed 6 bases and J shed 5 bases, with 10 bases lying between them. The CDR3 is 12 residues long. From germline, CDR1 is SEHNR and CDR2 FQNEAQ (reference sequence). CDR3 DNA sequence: TGTGCCAGCAGGGGGGGTTTCGAGACCCAGTACTTC. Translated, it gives CASRGGFETQYF.

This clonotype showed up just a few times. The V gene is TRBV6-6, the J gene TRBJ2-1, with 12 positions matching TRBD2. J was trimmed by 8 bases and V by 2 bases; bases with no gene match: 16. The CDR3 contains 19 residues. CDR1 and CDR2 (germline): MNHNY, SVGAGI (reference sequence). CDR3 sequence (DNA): TGTGCCAGCAGTTACCAAAAATCTAGCGGGAGGGCCGGTTTATATGAGCAGTTCTTC. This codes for CASSYQKSSGRAGLYEQFF.

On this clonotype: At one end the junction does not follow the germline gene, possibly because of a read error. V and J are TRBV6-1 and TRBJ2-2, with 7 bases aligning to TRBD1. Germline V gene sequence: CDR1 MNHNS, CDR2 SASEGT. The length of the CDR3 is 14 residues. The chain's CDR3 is CASWGQTNTGEPFF. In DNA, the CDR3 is TGTGCCAGCTGGGGACAGACGAACACCGGGGAGCCGTTTTTT.

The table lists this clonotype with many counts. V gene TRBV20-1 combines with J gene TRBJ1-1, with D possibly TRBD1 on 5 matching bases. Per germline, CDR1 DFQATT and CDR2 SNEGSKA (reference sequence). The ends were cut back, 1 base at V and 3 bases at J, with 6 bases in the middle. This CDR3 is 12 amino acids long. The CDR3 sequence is CSARATDTEAFF. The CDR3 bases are TGCAGTGCTAGAGCGACAGACACTGAAGCTTTCTTT.

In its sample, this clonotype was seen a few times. This chain's CDR3 is CASSLVGFSYEQYF. Written as DNA, the CDR3 is TGTGCCAGCAGCTTAGTTGGATTTTCCTACGAGCAGTACTTC. This sequence joins TRBV11-2 and TRBJ2-7; D is undetermined. The germline V and J ends were trimmed by 1 base and 1 base, with 8 bases remaining between them. CDR1 and CDR2 from the germline V gene are SGHAT and FQNNGV. This CDR3 is built from 14 residues.

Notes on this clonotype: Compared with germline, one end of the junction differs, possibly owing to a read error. CDR3 sequence reads: CASSASGTRLSF. CDR3 bases: TGTGCCAGCAGCGCTTCTGGGACTAGGTTGAGCTTT. The V call is TRBV7-2, the J call TRBJ2-3; 8 nucleotides agree with TRBD2. The CDR3 totals 12 residues. Germline V gene data show CDR1 as SGHTA and CDR2 as FQGNSA.

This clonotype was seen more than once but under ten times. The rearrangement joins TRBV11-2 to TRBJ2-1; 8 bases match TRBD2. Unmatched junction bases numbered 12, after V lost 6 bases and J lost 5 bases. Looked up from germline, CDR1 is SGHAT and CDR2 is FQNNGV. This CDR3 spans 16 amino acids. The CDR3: CASRIGSGGGDNEQFF. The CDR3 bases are TGTGCCAGCAGGATAGGGAGCGGGGGCGGAGACAATGAGCAGTTCTTC. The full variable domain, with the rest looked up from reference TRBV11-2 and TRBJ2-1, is EAGVAQSPRYKIIEKRQSVAFWCNPISGHATLYWYQQILGQGPKLLIQFQNNGVVDDSQLPKDRFSAERLKGVDSTLKIQPAKLEDSAVYLCASRIGSGGGDNEQFFGPGTRLTVL.

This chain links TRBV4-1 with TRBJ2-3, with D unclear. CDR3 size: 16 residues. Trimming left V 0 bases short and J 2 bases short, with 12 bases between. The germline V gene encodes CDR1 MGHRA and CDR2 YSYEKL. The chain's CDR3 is CASSQEGSGYTDTQYF. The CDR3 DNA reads TGCGCCAGCAGCCAAGAGGGGTCAGGATACACAGATACGCAGTATTTT.

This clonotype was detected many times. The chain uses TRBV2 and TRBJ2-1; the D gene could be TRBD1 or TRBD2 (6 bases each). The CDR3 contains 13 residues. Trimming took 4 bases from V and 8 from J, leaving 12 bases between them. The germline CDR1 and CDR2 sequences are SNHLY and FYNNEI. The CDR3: CASSGEGGHEQFF. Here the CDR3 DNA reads TGTGCCAGCAGTGGAGAGGGGGGCCATGAGCAGTTCTTC.